The clone carrying this TCR beta chain was recorded many times. A read error is possible here, since a much larger clone lies one base away. This record belongs to a study of T cells in Graves' hyperthyroidism and ophthalmopathy. Study as a whole: Peripheral blood was taken when the disease was first diagnosed, before any treatment began.

Thyroid ultrasound, orbital computed tomography, clinical symptoms, and serum thyroxine and TRAb underpinned diagnoses. The investigators amplified TCR beta CDR3 regions from RNA transcripts. The HTBI primer set was used in a first-round RT-PCR of the TCR CDR3. TCRdb recomputed calls from the multiplex PCR reads with MiXCR, one row per CDR3 protein. The table lists about 52,000 distinct CDR3 sequences, roughly 50% of them singletons, with about a tenth in the top ten. The V end lost 2 bases, the J end lost 5 bases, and 12 bases lay between the germline ends. In germline, CDR1 is SEHNR, CDR2 FQNEAQ (reference sequence). The CDR3 sequence is 14 residues long.

Sequencing input: blood. This clonotype was obtained from a woman aged 45-65 years with Graves' ophthalmopathy. The chain employs TRBV7-9 and TRBJ2-5; the D gene is possibly TRBD2 (6 bases). This CDR3 is CASSLSARGETQYF. CDR3 DNA sequence: TGTGCCAGCAGCTTATCAGCCCGGGGGGAGACCCAGTACTTC. Full variable domain (outside the CDR3, taken from reference TRBV7-9 and TRBJ2-5): DTGVSQNPRHKITKRGQNVTFRCDPISEHNRLYWYRQTLGQGPEFLTYFQNEAQLEKSRLLSDRFSAERPKGSFSTLEIQRTEQGDSAMYLCASSLSARGETQYFGPGTRLLVL.